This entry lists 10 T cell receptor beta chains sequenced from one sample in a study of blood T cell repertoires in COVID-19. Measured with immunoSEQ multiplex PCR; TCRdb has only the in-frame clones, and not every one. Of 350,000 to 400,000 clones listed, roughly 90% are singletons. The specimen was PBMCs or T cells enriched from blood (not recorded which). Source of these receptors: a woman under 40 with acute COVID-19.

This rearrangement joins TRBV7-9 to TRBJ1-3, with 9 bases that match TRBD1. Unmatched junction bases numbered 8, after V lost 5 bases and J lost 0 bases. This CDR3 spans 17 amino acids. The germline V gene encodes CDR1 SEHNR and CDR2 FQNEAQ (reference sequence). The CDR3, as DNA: TGTGCCAGCAGCCCCGGACAGGGGACCAGCTCTGGAAACACCATATATTTT. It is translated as CASSPGQGTSSGNTIYF.

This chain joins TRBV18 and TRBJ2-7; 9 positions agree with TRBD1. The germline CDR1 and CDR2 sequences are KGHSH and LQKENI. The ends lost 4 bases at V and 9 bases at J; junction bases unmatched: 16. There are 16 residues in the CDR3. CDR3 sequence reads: CASSLQGGTGLLLQYF. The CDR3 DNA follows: TGTGCCAGCTCACTCCAGGGCGGGACAGGGCTATTATTGCAGTACTTC. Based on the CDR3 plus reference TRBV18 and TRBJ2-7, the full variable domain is NAGVMQNPRHLVRRRGQEARLRCSPMKGHSHVYWYRQLPEEGLKFMVYLQKENIIDESGMPKERFSAEFPKEGPSILRIQQVVRGDSAAYFCASSLQGGTGLLLQYFGPGTRLTVT.

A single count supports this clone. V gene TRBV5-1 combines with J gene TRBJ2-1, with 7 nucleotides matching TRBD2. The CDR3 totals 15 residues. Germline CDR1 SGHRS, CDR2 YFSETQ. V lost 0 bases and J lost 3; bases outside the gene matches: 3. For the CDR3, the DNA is TGCGCCAGCAGCTTGGTGGGGGACTACTACAATGAGCAGTTCTTC. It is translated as CASSLVGDYYNEQFF.

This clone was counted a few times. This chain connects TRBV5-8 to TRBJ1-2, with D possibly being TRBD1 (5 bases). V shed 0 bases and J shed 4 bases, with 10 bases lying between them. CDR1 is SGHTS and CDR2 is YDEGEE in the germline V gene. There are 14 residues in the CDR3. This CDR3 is CASSLVGGSYGYTF. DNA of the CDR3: TGTGCCAGCAGCTTGGTGGGGGGGAGCTATGGCTACACCTTC.

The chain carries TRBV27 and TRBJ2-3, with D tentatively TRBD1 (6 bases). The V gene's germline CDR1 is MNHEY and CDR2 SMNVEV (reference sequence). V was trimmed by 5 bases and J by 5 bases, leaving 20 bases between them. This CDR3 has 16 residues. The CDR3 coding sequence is TGTGCCAGCAGTCCCATAATGGCAGGGGAACAAGATACGCAGTATTTT. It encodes CASSPIMAGEQDTQYF.

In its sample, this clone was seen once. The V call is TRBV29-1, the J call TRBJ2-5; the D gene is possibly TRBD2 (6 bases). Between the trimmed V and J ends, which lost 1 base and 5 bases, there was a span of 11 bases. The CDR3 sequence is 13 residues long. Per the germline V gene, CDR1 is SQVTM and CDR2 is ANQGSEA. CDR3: CSVEATRRETQYF. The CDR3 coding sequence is TGCAGCGTTGAAGCGACTAGGAGGGAGACCCAGTACTTC.

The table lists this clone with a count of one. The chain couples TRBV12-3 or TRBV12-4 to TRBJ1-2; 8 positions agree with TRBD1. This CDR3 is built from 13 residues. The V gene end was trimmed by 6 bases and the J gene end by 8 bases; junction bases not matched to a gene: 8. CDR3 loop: CASRPGQAGGYTF. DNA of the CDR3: TGTGCCAGCAGACCGGGACAGGCTGGAGGCTACACCTTC.

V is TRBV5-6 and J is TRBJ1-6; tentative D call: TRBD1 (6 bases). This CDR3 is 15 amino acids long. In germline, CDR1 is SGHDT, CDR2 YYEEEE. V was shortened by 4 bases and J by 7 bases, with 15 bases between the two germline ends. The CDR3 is CASSALDRKNSPLHF. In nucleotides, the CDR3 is TGTGCCAGCAGCGCTTTGGACAGAAAGAATTCACCCCTCCACTTT. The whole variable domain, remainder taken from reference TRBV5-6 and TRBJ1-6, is DAGVTQSPTHLIKTRGQQVTLRCSPKSGHDTVSWYQQALGQGPQFIFQYYEEEERQRGNFPDRFSGHQFPNYSSELNVNALLLGDSALYLCASSALDRKNSPLHFGNGTRLTVT.

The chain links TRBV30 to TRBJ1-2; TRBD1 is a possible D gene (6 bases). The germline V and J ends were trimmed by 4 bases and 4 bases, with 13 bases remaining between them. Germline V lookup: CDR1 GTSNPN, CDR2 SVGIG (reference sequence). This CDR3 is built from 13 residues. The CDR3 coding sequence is TGTGCCTGGAACCAGGGGTTAAGCTATGGCTACACCTTC. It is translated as CAWNQGLSYGYTF.

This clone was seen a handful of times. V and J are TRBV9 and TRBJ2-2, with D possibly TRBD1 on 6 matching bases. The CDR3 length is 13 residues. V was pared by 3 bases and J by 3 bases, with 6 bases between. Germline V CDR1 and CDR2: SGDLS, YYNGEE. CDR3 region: CASSEGDTGELFF. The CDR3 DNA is TGTGCCAGCAGCGAGGGGGACACCGGGGAGCTGTTTTTT.